The clone carrying this T cell receptor (beta chain) has just a few counts. This CDR3 is built from 15 residues. Deletions cut 1 base from V and 4 bases from J, with 12 bases between. Germline loops: CDR1 SEHNR, CDR2 FQNEAQ (reference sequence). For naive CD8 T cells, sorting used the CD8+CD4-CCR7+CD45RA+ phenotype. This sample is part of a study of molecular identifiers for immune sequencing clone quantification. Study overall: Replicates involved a five-way split of RNA from approximately 20,000 or 100,000 naive CD8 cells, with sequencing of four.

Methods described previously were used for bulk TCR libraries, and listed TCR primers were applied. One entry per CDR3 protein, called by TCRdb with MiXCR from the PCR reads. The sample lists about 630,000 distinct CDR3 sequences, roughly 25% occurring once. The clonotype was recovered from a human donor in good health. Some libraries in this study had Jurkat cell RNA spiked in. The source material was naive CD8+ T cells from blood, with Jurkat cell RNA spiked in. The subset here: FACS-sorted CD8+CD4-CCR7+CD45RA+ naive T cells. The chain recombines TRBV7-9 with TRBJ2-3; D gene ambiguous. The CDR3 DNA follows: TGTGCCAGCAGCTTAGGTCAGTCTGGGGCAGATACGCAGTATTTT. Translated, it gives CASSLGQSGADTQYF. The entire variable domain, with the rest obtained from reference TRBV7-9 and TRBJ2-3, is as follows: DTGVSQNPRHKITKRGQNVTFRCDPISEHNRLYWYRQTLGQGPEFLTYFQNEAQLEKSRLLSDRFSAERPKGSFSTLEIQRTEQGDSAMYLCASSLGQSGADTQYFGPGTRLTVL.